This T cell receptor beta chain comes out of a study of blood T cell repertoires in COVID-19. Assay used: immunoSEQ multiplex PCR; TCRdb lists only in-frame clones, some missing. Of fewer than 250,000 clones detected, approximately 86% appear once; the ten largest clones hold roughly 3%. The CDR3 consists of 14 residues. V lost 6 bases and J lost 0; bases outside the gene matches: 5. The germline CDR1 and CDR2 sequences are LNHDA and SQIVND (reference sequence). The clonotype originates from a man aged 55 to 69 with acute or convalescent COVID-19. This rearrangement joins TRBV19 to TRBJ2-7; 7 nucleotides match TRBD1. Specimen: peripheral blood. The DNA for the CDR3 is TGTGCCAGTAGGAGACAGGGTGGCTCCTACGAGCAGTACTTC. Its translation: CASRRQGGSYEQYF.